Below, 26 T cell receptor beta chains from the same sample are listed, as sequenced in a study of T cell responses to AZD1222 COVID-19 vaccine. Sequencing was performed with immunoSEQ multiplex PCR; in TCRdb, only in-frame clones are kept and a portion is missing. The sample carries about 86,000 clones, approximately 80% recorded once. The sequencing used peripheral blood, collected on day 0 of AZD1222 vaccination. These receptor sequences come from an adult in good health.

The rearrangement joins TRBV27 to TRBJ1-5, with D perhaps TRBD1 (6 bases). The CDR3 is 15 amino acids. V lost 6 bases, J lost 4 bases, and 16 bases lay in between. The germline gives CDR1 MNHEY, CDR2 SMNVEV (reference sequence). CDR3 region: CASRLSGGGNQPQHF. In nucleotides, the CDR3 is TGTGCCAGCAGACTTAGCGGGGGCGGTAATCAGCCCCAGCATTTT.

The CDR3 DNA is TGCGCCAGCAGCGGCAGGACCAACACCGGGGAGCTGTTTTTT. Amino acid sequence: CASSGRTNTGELFF. The chain couples TRBV5-1 to TRBJ2-2; D remains unclear. V shed 4 bases and J shed 2 bases, with 9 bases lying between them. The CDR3 consists of 14 residues. Germline lookup yields CDR1 SGHRS and CDR2 YFSETQ.

V and J are TRBV7-6 and TRBJ2-5, with D possibly called TRBD1 or TRBD2 (5 bases each). The CDR3 is 15 residues long. V was trimmed by 4 bases and J by 2 bases, leaving 14 bases between them. Germline CDR1 reads SGHVS; CDR2 reads FNYEAQ. The CDR3 here is CASSSALGDQETQYF. CDR3 bases: TGTGCCAGCAGCTCCGCTTTGGGGGATCAAGAGACCCAGTACTTC.

In this sample, this clone turned up many times. The chain joins TRBV19 to TRBJ1-5; no reliable D call. Deletions cut 0 bases from V and 0 bases from J, with 6 bases between. The CDR3 spans 15 residues. Germline CDR1 is LNHDA and CDR2 is SQIVND (reference sequence). The CDR3 sequence: CASSIDGYSNQPQHF. CDR3 nucleotide sequence: TGTGCCAGTAGTATAGATGGATATAGCAATCAGCCCCAGCATTTT.

This chain joins TRBV3-1 (or the pseudogene TRBV3-2) and TRBJ2-7, with 9 positions matching TRBD1. J gave up 4 bases and V 5 bases, and 9 bases lay outside the gene matches. This CDR3 has 15 residues. In germline, CDR1 is LGHDT, CDR2 YNNKEL (reference sequence). The CDR3 protein is CASSFPGQGGYEQYF. The CDR3 DNA reads TGTGCCAGCAGCTTCCCGGGACAGGGCGGATACGAGCAGTACTTC.

The V and J genes are TRBV7-9 and TRBJ1-5; no clear D. This CDR3 has 14 residues. V lost 4 bases and J 6 bases, leaving 13 bases between the germline ends. Germline values: CDR1 SEHNR, CDR2 FQNEAQ (reference sequence). The CDR3 DNA follows: TGTGCCAGCAGCTCGCTAATAGAGGGTCAGCCCCAGCATTTT. Translating it yields CASSSLIEGQPQHF.

This sequence joins TRBV6-6 and TRBJ2-5; TRBD1 agrees at 7 bases. J lost 2 bases, V lost 6 bases, and 6 bases had no gene match. This CDR3 contains 14 residues. Germline V gene lookup returns CDR1 MNHNY and CDR2 SVGAGI (reference sequence). The CDR3 spells CASRYRGVQETQYF. In nucleotides, the CDR3 is TGTGCCAGCAGATACAGGGGAGTACAAGAGACCCAGTACTTC.

The rearrangement joins TRBV7-2 to TRBJ2-3; possibly TRBD2 for D (6 bases). V was shortened by 2 bases and J by 2 bases, with 14 bases between the two germline ends. This CDR3 comprises 16 residues. The germline CDR1 and CDR2 sequences are SGHTA and FQGNSA. This CDR3 is CASSLKGGKFTDTQYF. The CDR3 region has the DNA TGTGCCAGCAGCTTAAAGGGCGGGAAATTCACAGATACGCAGTATTTT.

This clone is medium-sized in the sample. CDR3 DNA sequence: TGTGCCAGCAGCGCGACCGGGACAGGGGGAGAAAAACTGTTTTTT. Translation gives CASSATGTGGEKLFF. The rearrangement joins TRBV9 to TRBJ1-4; 11 bases are shared with TRBD1. The length of the CDR3 is 15 residues. J lost 8 bases, V lost 3 bases, and 6 bases had no gene match. From germline, CDR1 is SGDLS and CDR2 YYNGEE.

J is TRBJ2-3 and V is TRBV10-3, with 8 positions matching TRBD2. Trimming removed 6 bases from V and 1 base from J; junction bases left unmatched: 12. Looked up from germline, CDR1 is ENHRY and CDR2 is SYGVKD. CDR3 length equals 17 residues. CDR3 in DNA: TGTGCCATCAGGTCTACCGGGGGGGGAGACGGCACAGATACGCAGTATTTT. Translated, it gives CAIRSTGGGDGTDTQYF.

The V and J genes are TRBV5-6 and TRBJ1-2, with a tentative D call TRBD1 (6 bases). CDR3 length equals 12 residues. V gave up 4 bases and J gave up 6 bases, with 10 bases separating them. CDR1 is SGHDT, CDR2 YYEEEE, per germline. The CDR3, as DNA: TGTGCCAGCAGCGGCCGACAGGATGGCTACACCTTC. Its protein is CASSGRQDGYTF.

The chain links TRBV11-3 to TRBJ2-1; 8 bases line up with TRBD1. Per germline, CDR1 SGHNT and CDR2 YENEEA. This CDR3 has 15 residues. J gave up 5 bases and V 4 bases, and 7 bases lay outside the gene matches. The CDR3 loop reads CASSYGTGRDNEQFF. The CDR3 DNA sequence: TGTGCCAGCAGCTACGGGACAGGACGAGACAATGAGCAGTTCTTC.

J is TRBJ2-3 and V is TRBV7-8, with no clear D. Germline CDR1 and CDR2: SGHVS and FQNEAQ. With 1 base removed from V and 2 bases from J, the gap between germline ends came to 7 bases. The CDR3 is 14 residues long. Here the CDR3 reads CASSLEPDTDTQYF. The CDR3 nucleotides are TGTGCCAGCAGCTTAGAACCAGACACAGATACGCAGTATTTT. The whole variable domain, remainder taken from reference TRBV7-8 and TRBJ2-3, is GAGVSQSPRYKVAKRGQDVALRCDPISGHVSLFWYQQALGQGPEFLTYFQNEAQLDKSGLPSDRFFAERPEGSVSTLKIQRTQQEDSAVYLCASSLEPDTDTQYFGPGTRLTVL.

The chain recombines TRBV7-9 with TRBJ1-2; D is uncertain. The CDR3 has 15 amino acids. V lost 3 bases and J lost 1, with 12 bases in between. In germline, CDR1 is SEHNR, CDR2 FQNEAQ (reference sequence). CDR3 sequence: CASSFYSGSNYGYTF. The CDR3, as DNA: TGTGCCAGCAGCTTCTATTCAGGAAGTAACTATGGCTACACCTTC.

This clone has just a few counts. The chain combines TRBV6-5 with TRBJ2-7; TRBD1 agrees at 9 bases. CDR1 is MNHEY, CDR2 SVGAGI, per germline. The CDR3 extends over 15 amino acids. V shed 6 bases, J shed 2 bases, and the junction held 8 bases outside the gene matches. CDR3 sequence (DNA): TGTGCCAGCAGGACCGGGACAGGGCAAGCCTACGAGCAGTACTTC. Its protein product is CASRTGTGQAYEQYF.

The chain combines TRBV5-1 with TRBJ1-2; TRBD1 aligns across 8 bases. The CDR3 contains 14 residues. V gave up 4 bases and J gave up 7 bases; unmatched junction bases: 9. In germline, CDR1 is SGHRS, CDR2 YFSETQ. In DNA, the CDR3 is TGCGCCAGCAGCCTCCATCCCGGGACAGGTGGCTACACCTTC. Its protein product is CASSLHPGTGGYTF.

The chain couples TRBV2 to TRBJ1-1; tentatively, D is TRBD1 (5 bases). The CDR3 has 11 residues. V was pared by 8 bases and J by 3 bases, with 7 bases between. The germline gives CDR1 SNHLY, CDR2 FYNNEI. This CDR3 is CASSGDTEAFF. As DNA, the CDR3 is TGTGCCAGCTCGGGGGACACTGAAGCTTTCTTT.

DNA of the CDR3: TGTGCCAGCAGCCCCGTTCAGGCGAGCGATGAGCAGTTCTTC. It specifies CASSPVQASDEQFF. The chain has TRBV27 and TRBJ2-1; D ambiguous. Germline CDR1 reads MNHEY; CDR2 reads SMNVEV (reference sequence). The CDR3 consists of 14 residues. Trimming left V 6 bases short and J 8 bases short, with 17 bases between.

This clone turned up a few times. This chain joins TRBV28 and TRBJ1-1; D gene unclear. V dropped 3 bases and J dropped 4 bases, with 6 bases sitting between them. The CDR3 consists of 12 residues. Germline CDR1 is MDHEN and CDR2 is SYDVKM. The CDR3 DNA reads TGTGCCAGCAGTTTGGTAGGCACTGAAGCTTTCTTT. It specifies CASSLVGTEAFF. The full variable domain, rest sourced from reference TRBV28 and TRBJ1-1, is DVKVTQSSRYLVKRTGEKVFLECVQDMDHENMFWYRQDPGLGLRLIYFSYDVKMKEKGDIPEGYSVSREKKERFSLILESASTNQTSMYLCASSLVGTEAFFGQGTRLTVV.

This clone was counted only a few times. V gene TRBV27 combines with J gene TRBJ2-7; 7 nucleotides line up with TRBD2. Germline V lookup: CDR1 MNHEY, CDR2 SMNVEV (reference sequence). The CDR3 is 13 residues long. With V trimmed by 3 bases and J by 3 bases, 2 bases remained unmatched. CDR3 in amino acids: CASSLGRVYEQYF. The CDR3 coding sequence is TGTGCCAGCAGTTTGGGGAGGGTCTACGAGCAGTACTTC.

The chain recombines TRBV6-6 with TRBJ2-5; D uncertain. This CDR3 is 13 amino acids long. Trimming stripped 2 bases from V and 2 bases from J, with 6 bases between. Germline V gene lookup returns CDR1 MNHNY and CDR2 SVGAGI (reference sequence). CDR3 DNA sequence: TGTGCCAGCAGTTACGTAGGGCAAGAGACCCAGTACTTC. Translating gives CASSYVGQETQYF.

This sequence joins TRBV20-1 and TRBJ1-2; no clear D. With 5 bases removed from V and 1 base from J, the gap between germline ends came to 2 bases. The length of the CDR3 is 10 residues. The germline V gene encodes CDR1 DFQATT and CDR2 SNEGSKA (reference sequence). The CDR3 DNA follows: TGCAGTGCTGTTAACTATGGCTACACCTTC. As protein: CSAVNYGYTF.

The chain links TRBV7-9 to TRBJ1-2; D remains unclear. The CDR3 covers 14 residues. Trimming stripped 7 bases from V and 0 bases from J, with 12 bases between. Germline assignment: CDR1 SEHNR and CDR2 FQNEAQ (reference sequence). The DNA of the CDR3 is TGTGCCAGCACCCCGAGGGCAGCTAACTATGGCTACACCTTC. It specifies CASTPRAANYGYTF. Complete variable domain (other parts from reference TRBV7-9 and TRBJ1-2): DTGVSQNPRHKITKRGQNVTFRCDPISEHNRLYWYRQTLGQGPEFLTYFQNEAQLEKSRLLSDRFSAERPKGSFSTLEIQRTEQGDSAMYLCASTPRAANYGYTFGSGTRLTVV.

This clone was recorded once. The V and J genes are TRBV5-1 and TRBJ2-2, with D hard to call. V was trimmed by 4 bases and J by 2 bases, leaving 12 bases between them. The CDR3 spans 15 residues. Germline lookup yields CDR1 SGHRS and CDR2 YFSETQ. CDR3: CASSGQEINTGELFF. The CDR3 nucleotides are TGCGCCAGCAGCGGGCAGGAGATTAACACCGGGGAGCTGTTTTTT.

In its sample, this clone was seen once. The gene calls are TRBV5-1 and TRBJ1-1, with no clear D. The CDR3 spans 14 residues. Germline values: CDR1 SGHRS, CDR2 YFSETQ. The V and J ends lost 2 bases and 1 base respectively, with 9 bases between them. CDR3 bases: TGCGCCAGCAGCTTTAACCCTGGGAACACTGAAGCTTTCTTT. Protein: CASSFNPGNTEAFF.

The V and J genes are TRBV27 and TRBJ2-1; 8 positions match TRBD2. The CDR3 loop spans 14 amino acids. V lost 8 bases, J lost 9 bases, and 12 bases stayed unmatched. Germline V CDR1 and CDR2: MNHEY, SMNVEV (reference sequence). DNA for the CDR3: TGTGCCAGCCGCAGTTCGGGGACTAGAGTTGAGCAGTTCTTC. This codes for CASRSSGTRVEQFF.